Listed below are T cell receptor beta chains from one sample, sequenced in a study of molecular identifiers for immune sequencing clone quantification. Each CDR3 protein gets one entry after TCRdb re-called the PCR reads with MiXCR. The sample has fewer than 8,500 distinct CDR3 sequences; just under 35% are singletons. The specimen was naive CD8+ T cells from blood, with Jurkat cell RNA spiked in. These receptors originate from a human donor in good health. Some libraries in this study had Jurkat cell RNA spiked in. The CDR3 runs from the conserved cysteine through the conserved F or W.

j_gene	v_gene	CDR3aa
TRBJ2-4	TRBV6-2/TRBV6-3	CASRDLWRKNIQYF
TRBJ2-1	TRBV7-2	CASSLATSGFYNEQFF
TRBJ1-1	TRBV13	CASSLVGTENTEAFF
TRBJ2-7	TRBV4-3	CASGQGLAGGHGQYF
TRBJ2-2	TRBV4-2	CASSPYRGTGELFF
TRBJ1-1	TRBV28	CASSGVEQPNPFEAFF
TRBJ2-3	TRBV9	CASSGGWHGADTQYF
TRBJ2-7	TRBV13	CASSLRTEGREQYF
TRBJ2-7	TRBV5-6	CASSGGLAASYEQYF
TRBJ1-5	TRBV7-9	CASSFPSGAPQPQHF
TRBJ2-5	TRBV18	CASSPPRVETQYF
TRBJ2-7	TRBV27	CTSSRTGRRYEQYF
TRBJ1-5	TRBV28	CASSSHERTGEANQPQHF
TRBJ1-4	TRBV10-2	CASSELLPTNEKLFF
TRBJ2-7	TRBV29-1	CSVEESAYEQYF
TRBJ1-4	TRBV11-2	CASSLWLGANEKLFF
TRBJ1-5	TRBV28	CASSYRGGNQPQHF
TRBJ2-7	TRBV4-1	CASSQLATPTYEQYF
TRBJ2-7	TRBV3-1	CASSRGAEQYF
TRBJ2-5	TRBV7-2	CASSPTSGAGTQCF
TRBJ2-7	TRBV19	CASSITGSYEQYF
TRBJ2-2	TRBV28	CASRPSGEYTGELFF
TRBJ2-5	TRBV12-3/TRBV12-4	CASSLWGQSQYF
TRBJ2-2	TRBV6-6	CAEEGGTGELFF
TRBJ1-1	TRBV5-6	CASRYQGHPAFF
TRBJ2-5	TRBV4-1	CASSQAGLSETQNF
.	TRBV5-1	CASSYQQGELFF
TRBJ2-7	TRBV4-3	CASSQGIAGVYEQYF
TRBJ1-1	TRBV2	CASSGSEAIPDEAFF
TRBJ2-6	TRBV28	CASSPVFGANVLTF
TRBJ1-1	TRBV19	CASSTPGVTEAFF
TRBJ2-3	TRBV27	CASRLAGGLGISDTQYF
TRBJ2-3	TRBV9	CASSVGTTARDTQYF
TRBJ2-7	TRBV29-1	CSVPGQGAYEQYF
TRBJ1-4	TRBV4-1	CASNQDQGTATNEKLFF
TRBJ2-1	TRBV7-9	CASSLDLRSNEQFF
TRBJ2-7	TRBV4-3	CASSQEAAPSYEQYF
TRBJ2-1	TRBV20-1	CSASWSENEQFF
TRBJ2-3	TRBV5-4	CASSPRVGNTDTQYF
TRBJ2-5	TRBV19	CASSTPREVEGQETQYF
TRBJ1-5	TRBV4-1	CASSQATGPNQPQHF